These 11 T cell receptor beta chains share one sample of origin, sequenced in a study of beta chain features in type 1 diabetes listed by TCRdb under 2018. Findings and caveats that apply to the study as a whole: In all four CD4+ subsets, TCRB CDR3 length was moderately but significantly shorter in type 1 diabetes patients.

Receptor libraries were prepared by the immunoSEQ multiplex PCR assay. All of the isolated RNA was reverse transcribed with the High Capacity cDNA Reverse Transcription Kit, so expressed TCRB transcripts were sequenced. The table comes from immuneACCESS by way of TCRdb, which keeps in-frame sequences with V and J called. Part of the clones is missing from these tables; in studies checked, under half for an unresolved V gene and the rest for unknown reasons. Within this sample are some 190,000 clones, with about 8% of them counted one time only. The top ten hold roughly 1% of the sample. No antigen has been assigned to these receptors. Sample: central memory CD4+ T cells from blood. The receptors stem from a woman in her thirties or forties with type 1 diabetes.

As regards this clone: Other DNA sequences of this sample code for an identical CDR3. The chain joins TRBV7-2 to TRBJ1-5; TRBD1 might be the D (6 bases). Germline values: CDR1 SGHTA, CDR2 FQGNSA. The CDR3 extends over 13 amino acids. V shed 5 bases and J shed 7 bases, with 12 bases lying between them. The CDR3 sequence is CASSVRGNQPQHF. CDR3 DNA sequence: TGTGCCAGCAGCGTTAGGGGGAACCAGCCCCAGCATTTT. The whole variable domain, remainder taken from reference TRBV7-2 and TRBJ1-5, is GAGVSQSPSNKVTEKGKDVELRCDPISGHTALYWYRQSLGQGLEFLIYFQGNSAPDKSGLPSDRFSAERTGGSVSTLTIQRTQQEDSAVYLCASSVRGNQPQHFGDGTRLSIL.

This clone was seen more than once but under ten times. The V call is TRBV30, the J call TRBJ2-7; possibly TRBD2 for D (6 bases). This CDR3 has 13 amino acids. Germline V gene lookup returns CDR1 GTSNPN and CDR2 SVGIG (reference sequence). V gave up 5 bases and J gave up 6 bases, with 17 bases separating them. The CDR3 protein is CAWVNDGSVEQYF. The DNA of the CDR3 is TGTGCCTGGGTTAATGACGGGAGCGTCGAGCAGTACTTC.

This clone was seen repeatedly, ten times or more. The chain has TRBV19 and TRBJ1-1; D remains unclear. CDR1 is LNHDA, CDR2 SQIVND, per germline (reference sequence). V lost 9 bases and J lost 1, with 12 bases in between. This CDR3 region has 13 residues. CDR3 nucleotides: TGTGCCAGCGCTTTCAACACGAACACTGAAGCTTTCTTT. The encoded protein is CASAFNTNTEAFF.

This clone was found many times. The chain couples TRBV28 to TRBJ2-7, with TRBD1 matching over 8 bases. The CDR3 contains 15 residues. The junction had 10 bases not matched to a gene; V was cut back by 4 bases and J by 5 bases. Germline assignment: CDR1 MDHEN and CDR2 SYDVKM. The CDR3 DNA sequence: TGTGCCAGCAGTTCCCGACAGGGGAAGGTAAACGAGCAGTACTTC. Residues: CASSSRQGKVNEQYF.

This clone came up a few times. The chain carries TRBV18 and TRBJ2-1; TRBD2 matches 7 bases. The CDR3 length is 16 residues. Germline loops: CDR1 KGHSH, CDR2 LQKENI. V trimming: 0 bases; J trimming: 2 bases; junction bases outside the gene matches: 4. This CDR3 reads CASSPPSSGTYNEQFF. In DNA, the CDR3 is TGTGCCAGCTCACCACCGTCTAGCGGAACCTACAATGAGCAGTTCTTC.

This clone was detected a few times. V and J are TRBV2 and TRBJ2-6, with 10 nucleotides matching TRBD1. Per germline, CDR1 SNHLY and CDR2 FYNNEI. The V and J ends lost 7 bases and 0 bases, in that order; junction bases with no gene match: 6. The CDR3 is 17 residues long. The CDR3 protein is CASTGTGAGSGANVLTF. Written as DNA, the CDR3 is TGTGCCAGCACCGGGACAGGGGCAGGCTCTGGGGCCAACGTCCTGACTTTC.

This clone was picked up a small number of times. The V gene is TRBV29-1, the J gene TRBJ1-1, with D maybe TRBD1 (6 bases). The germline V gene encodes CDR1 SQVTM and CDR2 ANQGSEA. Trimming removed 0 bases at V and 8 bases at J, with 10 bases between. The CDR3 runs to 12 residues. The CDR3 spells CSVEDDRREAFF. In DNA, the CDR3 is TGCAGCGTTGAAGATGACAGGAGGGAAGCTTTCTTT.

The gene calls are TRBV18 and TRBJ2-6; no definite D call. The germline CDR1 and CDR2 sequences are KGHSH and LQKENI. The CDR3 spans 15 residues. V lost 5 bases to trimming and J lost 4 bases, with 12 bases between them. CDR3 coding DNA: TGTGCCAGCTCATCGACGCGGTCCGGGGCCAACGTCCTGACTTTC. Encoded protein: CASSSTRSGANVLTF.

The chain carries TRBV6-6 and TRBJ2-7; tentatively, D is TRBD1 (5 bases). The CDR3 is 12 amino acids. Germline loops: CDR1 MNHNY, CDR2 SVGAGI (reference sequence). Trimming stripped 6 bases from V and 3 bases from J, with 9 bases between. CDR3 protein: CASSRVFYEQYF. The CDR3 DNA sequence: TGTGCCAGCAGCAGGGTCTTCTACGAGCAGTACTTC.

The rearrangement links TRBV29-1 to TRBJ1-5; TRBD1 matches at 10 bases. Germline V CDR1 and CDR2: SQVTM, ANQGSEA. This CDR3 is built from 13 residues. Trimming removed 4 bases from V and 7 bases from J; junction bases left unmatched: 4. CDR3 region: CSVARDRGQPQHF. CDR3 in DNA: TGCAGCGTTGCCCGGGACAGGGGACAGCCCCAGCATTTT.

This clone was observed at least ten times. J is TRBJ1-1 and V is TRBV4-3, with 7 bases identical to TRBD1. This CDR3 region has 15 residues. The V segment lost 6 bases and the J segment 1 base; nucleotides outside the gene matches: 8. Germline CDR1 and CDR2: LGHNA and YSLEER. The DNA for the CDR3 is TGCGCCAGCAGGCAAAGGACAGGTTCGAACACTGAAGCTTTCTTT. Protein: CASRQRTGSNTEAFF.